This T cell receptor beta chain was documented in a study of cytomegalovirus exposure and HLA in healthy donors. Overall study: Inside one of the first data releases sat about 85 million unique TCRs taken from HLA-typed donors. Findings and limits, study-wide: The study listed under 200 cytomegalovirus-associated TCR beta chains. Among CMV-associated TCR beta chains, most appeared HLA-restricted in a later analysis.

With regard to this clone: The antigen is unknown.

CDR1 and CDR2 (germline): MNHNY, SVGAGI (reference sequence). J was trimmed by 6 bases and V by 8 bases; bases with no gene match: 8. The CDR3 is 15 amino acids. This PCR relied on a set of 60 Vbeta primers and 13 Jbeta primers. Sequencing used immunoSEQ multiplex PCR; TCRdb keeps in-frame clones, though not all of them. In the table there are some 200,000 clones, 70% of which are singletons. The V call is TRBV6-6, the J call TRBJ1-5; TRBD1 aligns across 12 bases. The sequencing input was PBMCs. The sequence was collected from a man aged 35 to 55 in good health and CMV-seropositive. The CDR3 nucleotides read TGTGCCAGCGGACCGGGACAGGGGGCGGGTCAGCCCCAGCATTTT. It specifies CASGPGQGAGQPQHF.